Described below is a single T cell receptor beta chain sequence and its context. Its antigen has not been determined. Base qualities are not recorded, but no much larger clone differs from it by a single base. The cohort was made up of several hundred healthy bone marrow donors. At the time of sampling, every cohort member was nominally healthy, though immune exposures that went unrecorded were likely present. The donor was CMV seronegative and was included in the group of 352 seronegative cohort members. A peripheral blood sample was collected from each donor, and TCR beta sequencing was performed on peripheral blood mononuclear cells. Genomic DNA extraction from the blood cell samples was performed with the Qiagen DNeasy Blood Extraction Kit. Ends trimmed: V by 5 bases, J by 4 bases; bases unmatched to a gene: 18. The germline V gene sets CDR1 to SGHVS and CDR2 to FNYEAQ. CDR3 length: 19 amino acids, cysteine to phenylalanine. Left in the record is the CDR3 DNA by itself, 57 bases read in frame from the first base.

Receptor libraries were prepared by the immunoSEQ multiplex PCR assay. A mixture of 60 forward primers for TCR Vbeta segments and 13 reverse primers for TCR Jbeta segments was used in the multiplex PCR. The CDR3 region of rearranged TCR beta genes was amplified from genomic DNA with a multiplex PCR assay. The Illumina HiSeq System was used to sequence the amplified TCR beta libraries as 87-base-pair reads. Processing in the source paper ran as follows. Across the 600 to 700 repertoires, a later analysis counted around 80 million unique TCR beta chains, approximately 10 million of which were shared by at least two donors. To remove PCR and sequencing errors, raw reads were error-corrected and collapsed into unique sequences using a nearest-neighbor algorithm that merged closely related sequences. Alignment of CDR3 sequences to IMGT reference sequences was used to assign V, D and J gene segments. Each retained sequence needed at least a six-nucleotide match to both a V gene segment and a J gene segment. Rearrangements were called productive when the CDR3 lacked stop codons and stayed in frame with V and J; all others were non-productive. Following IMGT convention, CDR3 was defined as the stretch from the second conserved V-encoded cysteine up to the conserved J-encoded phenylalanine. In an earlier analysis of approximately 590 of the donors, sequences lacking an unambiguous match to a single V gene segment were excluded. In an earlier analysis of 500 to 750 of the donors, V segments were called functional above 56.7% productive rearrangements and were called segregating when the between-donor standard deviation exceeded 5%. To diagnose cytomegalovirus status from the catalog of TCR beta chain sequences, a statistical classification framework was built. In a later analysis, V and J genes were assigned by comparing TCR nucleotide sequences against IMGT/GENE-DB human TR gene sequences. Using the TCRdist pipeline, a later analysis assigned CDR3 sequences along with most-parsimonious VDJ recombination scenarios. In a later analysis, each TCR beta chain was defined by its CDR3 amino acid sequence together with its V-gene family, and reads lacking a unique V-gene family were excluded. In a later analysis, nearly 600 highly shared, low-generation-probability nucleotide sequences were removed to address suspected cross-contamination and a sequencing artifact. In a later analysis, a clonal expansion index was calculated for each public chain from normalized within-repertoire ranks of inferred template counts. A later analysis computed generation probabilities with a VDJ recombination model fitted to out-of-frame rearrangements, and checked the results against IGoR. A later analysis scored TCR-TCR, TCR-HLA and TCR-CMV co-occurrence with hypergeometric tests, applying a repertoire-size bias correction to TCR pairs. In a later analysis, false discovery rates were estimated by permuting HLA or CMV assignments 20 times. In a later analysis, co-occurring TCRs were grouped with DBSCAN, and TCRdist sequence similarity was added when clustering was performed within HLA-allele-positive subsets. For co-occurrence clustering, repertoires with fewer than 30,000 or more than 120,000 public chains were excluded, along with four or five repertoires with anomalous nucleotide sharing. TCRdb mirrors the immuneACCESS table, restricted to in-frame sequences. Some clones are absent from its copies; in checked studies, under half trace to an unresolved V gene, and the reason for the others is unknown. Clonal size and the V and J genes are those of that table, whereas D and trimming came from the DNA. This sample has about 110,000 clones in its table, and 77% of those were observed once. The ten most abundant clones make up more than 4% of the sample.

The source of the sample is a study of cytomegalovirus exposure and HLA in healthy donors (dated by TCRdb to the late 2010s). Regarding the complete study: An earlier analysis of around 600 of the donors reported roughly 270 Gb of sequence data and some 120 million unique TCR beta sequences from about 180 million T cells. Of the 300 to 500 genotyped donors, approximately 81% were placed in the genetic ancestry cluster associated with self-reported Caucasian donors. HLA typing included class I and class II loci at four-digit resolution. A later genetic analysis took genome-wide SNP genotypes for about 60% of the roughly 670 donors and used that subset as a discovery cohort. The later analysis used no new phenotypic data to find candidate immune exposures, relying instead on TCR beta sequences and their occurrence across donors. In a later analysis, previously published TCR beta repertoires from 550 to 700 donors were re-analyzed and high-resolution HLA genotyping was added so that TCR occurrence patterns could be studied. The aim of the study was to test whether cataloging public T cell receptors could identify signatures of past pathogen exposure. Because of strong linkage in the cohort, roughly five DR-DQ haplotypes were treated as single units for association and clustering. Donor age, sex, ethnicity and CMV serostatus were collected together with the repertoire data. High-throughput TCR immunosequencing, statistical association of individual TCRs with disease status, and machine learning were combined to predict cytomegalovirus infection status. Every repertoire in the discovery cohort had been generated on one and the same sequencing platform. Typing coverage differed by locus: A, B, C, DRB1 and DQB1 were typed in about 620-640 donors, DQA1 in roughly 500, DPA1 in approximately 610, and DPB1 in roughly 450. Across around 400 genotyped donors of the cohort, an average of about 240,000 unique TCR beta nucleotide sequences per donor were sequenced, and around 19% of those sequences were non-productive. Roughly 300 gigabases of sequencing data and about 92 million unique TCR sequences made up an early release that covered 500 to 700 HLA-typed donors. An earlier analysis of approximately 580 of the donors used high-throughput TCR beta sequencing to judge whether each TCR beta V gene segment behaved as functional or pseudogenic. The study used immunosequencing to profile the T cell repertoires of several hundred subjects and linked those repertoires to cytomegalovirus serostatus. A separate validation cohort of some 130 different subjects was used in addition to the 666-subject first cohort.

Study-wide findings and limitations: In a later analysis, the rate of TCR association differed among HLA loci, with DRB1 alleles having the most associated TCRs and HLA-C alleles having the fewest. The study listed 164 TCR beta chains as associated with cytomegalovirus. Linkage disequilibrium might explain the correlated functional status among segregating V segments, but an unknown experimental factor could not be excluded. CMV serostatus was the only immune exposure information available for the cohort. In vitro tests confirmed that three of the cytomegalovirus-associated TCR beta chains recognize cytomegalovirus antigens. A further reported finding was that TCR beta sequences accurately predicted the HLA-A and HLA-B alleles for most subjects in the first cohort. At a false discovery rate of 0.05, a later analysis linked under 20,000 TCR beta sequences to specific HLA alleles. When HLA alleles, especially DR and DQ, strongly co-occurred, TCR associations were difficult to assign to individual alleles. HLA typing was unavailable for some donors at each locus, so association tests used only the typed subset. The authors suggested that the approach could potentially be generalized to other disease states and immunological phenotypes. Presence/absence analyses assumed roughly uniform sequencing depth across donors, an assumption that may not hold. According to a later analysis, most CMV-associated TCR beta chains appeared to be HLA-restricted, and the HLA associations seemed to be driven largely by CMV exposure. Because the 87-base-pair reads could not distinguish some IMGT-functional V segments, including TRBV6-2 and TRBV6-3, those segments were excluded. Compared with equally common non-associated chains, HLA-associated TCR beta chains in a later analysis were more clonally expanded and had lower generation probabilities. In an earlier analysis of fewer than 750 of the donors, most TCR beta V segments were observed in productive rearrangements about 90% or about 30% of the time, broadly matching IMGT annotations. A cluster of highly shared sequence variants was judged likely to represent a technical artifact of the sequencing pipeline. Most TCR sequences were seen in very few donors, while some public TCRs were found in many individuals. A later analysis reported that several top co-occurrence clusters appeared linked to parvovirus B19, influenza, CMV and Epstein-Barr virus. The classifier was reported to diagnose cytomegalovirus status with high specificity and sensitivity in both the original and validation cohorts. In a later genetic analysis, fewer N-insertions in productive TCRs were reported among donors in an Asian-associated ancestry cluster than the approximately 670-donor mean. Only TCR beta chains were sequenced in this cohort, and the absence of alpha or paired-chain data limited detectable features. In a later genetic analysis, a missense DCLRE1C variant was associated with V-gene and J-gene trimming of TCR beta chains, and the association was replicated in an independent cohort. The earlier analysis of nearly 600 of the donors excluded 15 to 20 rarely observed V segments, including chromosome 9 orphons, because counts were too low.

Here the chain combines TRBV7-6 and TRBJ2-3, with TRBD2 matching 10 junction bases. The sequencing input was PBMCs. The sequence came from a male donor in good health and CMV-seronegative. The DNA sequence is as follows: TGTGCCAGCAGCCCAGTAATAGCGGGAGGACCCTCACATCCAGATACGCAGTATTTT. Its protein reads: CASSPVIAGGPSHPDTQYF.